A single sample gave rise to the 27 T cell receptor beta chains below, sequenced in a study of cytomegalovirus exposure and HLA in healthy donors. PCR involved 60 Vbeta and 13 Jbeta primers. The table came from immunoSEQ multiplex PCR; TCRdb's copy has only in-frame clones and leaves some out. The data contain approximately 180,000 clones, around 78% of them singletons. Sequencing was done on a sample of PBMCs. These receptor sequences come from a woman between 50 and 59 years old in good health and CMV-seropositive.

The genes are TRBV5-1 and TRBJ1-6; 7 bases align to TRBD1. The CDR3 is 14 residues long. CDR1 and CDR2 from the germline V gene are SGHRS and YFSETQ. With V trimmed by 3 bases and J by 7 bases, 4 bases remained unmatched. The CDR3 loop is CASSSQGYNSPLHF. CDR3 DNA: TGCGCCAGCAGCTCACAGGGGTACAATTCACCCCTCCACTTT.

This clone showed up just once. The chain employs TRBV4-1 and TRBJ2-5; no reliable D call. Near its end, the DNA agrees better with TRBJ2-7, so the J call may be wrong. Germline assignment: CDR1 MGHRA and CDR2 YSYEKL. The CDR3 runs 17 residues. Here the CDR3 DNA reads TGCGCCAGCAGCCAAGATTGGGCGCCGGCCATCTCCTACGAGCAGTACTTC. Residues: CASSQDWAPAISYEQYF.

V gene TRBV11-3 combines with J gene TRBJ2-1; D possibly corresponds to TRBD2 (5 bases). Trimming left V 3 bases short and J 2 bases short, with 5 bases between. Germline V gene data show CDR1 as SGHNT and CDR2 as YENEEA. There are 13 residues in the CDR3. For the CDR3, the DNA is TGTGCCAGCAGCTTGGGAGCCTACAATGAGCAGTTCTTC. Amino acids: CASSLGAYNEQFF. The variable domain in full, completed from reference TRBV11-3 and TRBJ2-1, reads EAGVVQSPRYKIIEKKQPVAFWCNPISGHNTLYWYLQNLGQGPELLIRYENEEAVDDSQLPKDRFSAERLKGVDSTLKIQPAELGDSAVYLCASSLGAYNEQFFGPGTRLTVL.

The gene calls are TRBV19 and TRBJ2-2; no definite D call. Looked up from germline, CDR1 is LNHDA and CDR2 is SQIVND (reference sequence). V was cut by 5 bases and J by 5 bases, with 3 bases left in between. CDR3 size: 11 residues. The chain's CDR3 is CASSSTGELFF. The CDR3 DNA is TGTGCCAGTAGTTCTACCGGGGAGCTGTTTTTT.

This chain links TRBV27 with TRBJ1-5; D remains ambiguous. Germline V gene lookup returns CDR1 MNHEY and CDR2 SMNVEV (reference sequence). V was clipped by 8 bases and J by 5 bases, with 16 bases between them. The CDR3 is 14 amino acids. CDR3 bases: TGTGCCAGCGCCCCGGGGTCACCGGATCAGCCCCAGCATTTT. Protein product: CASAPGSPDQPQHF.

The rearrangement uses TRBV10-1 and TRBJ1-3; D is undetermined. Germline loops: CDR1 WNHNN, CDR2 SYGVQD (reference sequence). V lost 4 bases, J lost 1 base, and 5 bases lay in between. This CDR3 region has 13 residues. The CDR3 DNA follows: TGCGCCAGCAGTGGCGGGTCTGGAAACACCATATATTTT. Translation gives CASSGGSGNTIYF.

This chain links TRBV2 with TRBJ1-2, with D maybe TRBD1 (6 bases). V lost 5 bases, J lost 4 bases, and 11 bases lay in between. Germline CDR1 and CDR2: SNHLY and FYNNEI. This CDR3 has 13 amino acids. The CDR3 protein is CASSSGQLYGYTF. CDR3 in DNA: TGTGCCAGCAGTTCCGGACAGCTCTATGGCTACACCTTC.

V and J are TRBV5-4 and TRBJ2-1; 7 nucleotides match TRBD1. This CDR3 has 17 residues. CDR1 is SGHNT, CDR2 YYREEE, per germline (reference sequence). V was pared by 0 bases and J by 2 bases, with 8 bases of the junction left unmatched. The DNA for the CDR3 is TGTGCCAGCAGCTTGGGTCTGACGGGGACAGCCTACAATGAGCAGTTCTTC. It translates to CASSLGLTGTAYNEQFF.

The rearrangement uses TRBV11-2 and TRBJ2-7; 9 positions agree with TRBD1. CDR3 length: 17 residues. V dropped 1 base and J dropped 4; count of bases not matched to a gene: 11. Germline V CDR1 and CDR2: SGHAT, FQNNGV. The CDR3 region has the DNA TGTGCCAGCAGCTTAGCCCTCCTAGGGACAGGGTGGTACGAGCAGTACTTC. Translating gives CASSLALLGTGWYEQYF.

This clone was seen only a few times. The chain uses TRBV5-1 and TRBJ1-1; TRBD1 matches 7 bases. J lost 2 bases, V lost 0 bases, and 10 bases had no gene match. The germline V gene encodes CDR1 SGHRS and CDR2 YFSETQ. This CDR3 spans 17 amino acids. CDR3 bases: TGCGCCAGCAGCTTGGGCCCCCGGGCAGGGGGAAACACTGAAGCTTTCTTT. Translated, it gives CASSLGPRAGGNTEAFF.

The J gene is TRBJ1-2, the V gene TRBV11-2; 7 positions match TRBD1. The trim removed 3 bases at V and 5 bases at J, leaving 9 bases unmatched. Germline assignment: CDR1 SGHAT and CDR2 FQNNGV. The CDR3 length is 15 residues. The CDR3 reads CASSFSGQAEYGYTF. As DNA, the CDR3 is TGTGCCAGCAGCTTCTCCGGACAGGCCGAATATGGCTACACCTTC.

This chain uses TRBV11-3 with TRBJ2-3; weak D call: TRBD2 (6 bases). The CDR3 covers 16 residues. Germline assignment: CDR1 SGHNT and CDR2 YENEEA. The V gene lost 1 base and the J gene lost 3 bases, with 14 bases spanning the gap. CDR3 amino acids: CASSLGRGGLTDTQYF. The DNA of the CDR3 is TGTGCCAGCAGCTTAGGGAGGGGAGGATTGACAGATACGCAGTATTTT.

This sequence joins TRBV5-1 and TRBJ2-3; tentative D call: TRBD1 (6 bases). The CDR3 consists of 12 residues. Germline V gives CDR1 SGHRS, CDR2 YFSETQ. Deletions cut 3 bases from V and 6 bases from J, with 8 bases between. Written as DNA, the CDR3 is TGCGCCAGCAGCTCTCAGGGGGATACGCAGTATTTT. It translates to CASSSQGDTQYF.

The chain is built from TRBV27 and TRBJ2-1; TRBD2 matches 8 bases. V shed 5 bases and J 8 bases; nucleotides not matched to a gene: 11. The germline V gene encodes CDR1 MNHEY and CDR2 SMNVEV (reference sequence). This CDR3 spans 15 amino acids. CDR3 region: CASSKRGGRVDEQFF. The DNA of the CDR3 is TGTGCCAGCAGTAAACGGGGGGGCCGAGTCGATGAGCAGTTCTTC.

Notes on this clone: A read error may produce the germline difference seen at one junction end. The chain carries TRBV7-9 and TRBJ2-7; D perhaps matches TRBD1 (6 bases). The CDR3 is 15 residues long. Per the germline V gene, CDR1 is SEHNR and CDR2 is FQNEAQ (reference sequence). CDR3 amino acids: CSSSSGQGSSYEQYF. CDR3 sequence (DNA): TGTTCCAGCAGCTCGGGGCAGGGGAGCTCCTACGAGCAGTACTTC.

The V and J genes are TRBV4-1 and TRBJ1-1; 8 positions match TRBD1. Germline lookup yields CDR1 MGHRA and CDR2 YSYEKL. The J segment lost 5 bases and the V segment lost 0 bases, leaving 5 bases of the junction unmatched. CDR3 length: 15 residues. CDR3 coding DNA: TGCGCCAGCAGCCAAGATTGGACAGGGTGGACTGAAGCTTTCTTT. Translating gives CASSQDWTGWTEAFF.

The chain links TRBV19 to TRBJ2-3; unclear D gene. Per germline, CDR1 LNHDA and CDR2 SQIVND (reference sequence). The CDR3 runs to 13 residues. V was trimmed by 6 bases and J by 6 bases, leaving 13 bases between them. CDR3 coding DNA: TGTGCCAGTAGAAGAACCCGCGAGGATACGCAGTATTTT. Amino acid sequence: CASRRTREDTQYF.

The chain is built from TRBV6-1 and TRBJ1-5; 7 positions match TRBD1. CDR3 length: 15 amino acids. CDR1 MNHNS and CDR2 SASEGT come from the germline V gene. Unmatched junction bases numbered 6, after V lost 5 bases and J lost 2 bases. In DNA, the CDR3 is TGTGCCAGCAGTTGGGACAGTAGGCGCAATCAGCCCCAGCATTTT. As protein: CASSWDSRRNQPQHF.

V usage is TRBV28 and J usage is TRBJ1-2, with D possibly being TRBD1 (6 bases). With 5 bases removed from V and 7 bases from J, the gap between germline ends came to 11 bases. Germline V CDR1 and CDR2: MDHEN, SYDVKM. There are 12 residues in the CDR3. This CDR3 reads CASSIQGPGYTF. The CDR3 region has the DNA TGTGCCAGCAGTATACAGGGTCCTGGCTACACCTTC.

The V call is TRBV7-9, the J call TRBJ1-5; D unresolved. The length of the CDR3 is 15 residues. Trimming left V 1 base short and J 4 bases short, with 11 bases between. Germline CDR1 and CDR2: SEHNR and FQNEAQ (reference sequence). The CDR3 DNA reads TGTGCCAGCAGCTTAGGCGGATCTAGAAATCAGCCCCAGCATTTT. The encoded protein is CASSLGGSRNQPQHF.

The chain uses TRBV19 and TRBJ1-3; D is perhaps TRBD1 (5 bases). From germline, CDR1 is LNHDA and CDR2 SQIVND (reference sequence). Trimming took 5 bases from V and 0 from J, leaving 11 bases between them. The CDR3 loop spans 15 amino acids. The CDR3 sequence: CASSPDTSSGNTIYF. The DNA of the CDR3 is TGTGCCAGTAGTCCGGACACGAGCTCTGGAAACACCATATATTTT. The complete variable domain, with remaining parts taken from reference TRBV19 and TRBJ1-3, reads DGGITQSPKYLFRKEGQNVTLSCEQNLNHDAMYWYRQDPGQGLRLIYYSQIVNDFQKGDIAEGYSVSREKKESFPLTVTSAQKNPTAFYLCASSPDTSSGNTIYFGEGSWLTVV.

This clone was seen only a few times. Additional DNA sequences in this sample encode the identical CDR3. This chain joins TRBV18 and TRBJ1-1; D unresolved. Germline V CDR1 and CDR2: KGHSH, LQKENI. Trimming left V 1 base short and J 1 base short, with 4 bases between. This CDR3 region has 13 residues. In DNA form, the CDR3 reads TGTGCCAGCTCACCACAACAGAACACTGAAGCTTTCTTT. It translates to CASSPQQNTEAFF.

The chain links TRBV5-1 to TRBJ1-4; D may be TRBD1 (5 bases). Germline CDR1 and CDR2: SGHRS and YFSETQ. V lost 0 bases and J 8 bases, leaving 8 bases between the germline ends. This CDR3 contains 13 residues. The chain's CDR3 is CASSLGGREKLFF. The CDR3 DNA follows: TGCGCCAGCAGCTTGGGGGGCAGAGAAAAACTGTTTTTT.

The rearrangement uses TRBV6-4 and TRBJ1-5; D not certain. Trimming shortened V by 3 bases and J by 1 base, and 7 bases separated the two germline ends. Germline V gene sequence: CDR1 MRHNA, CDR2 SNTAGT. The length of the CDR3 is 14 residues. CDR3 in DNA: TGTGCCAGCAGTGAAGCTCCCAGCAATCAGCCCCAGCATTTT. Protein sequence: CASSEAPSNQPQHF.

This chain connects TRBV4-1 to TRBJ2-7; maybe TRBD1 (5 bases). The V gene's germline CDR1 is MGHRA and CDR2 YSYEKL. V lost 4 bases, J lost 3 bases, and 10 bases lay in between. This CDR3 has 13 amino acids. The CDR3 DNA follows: TGCGCCAGCAGCCTATACAGGAGCTACGAGCAGTACTTC. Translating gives CASSLYRSYEQYF.

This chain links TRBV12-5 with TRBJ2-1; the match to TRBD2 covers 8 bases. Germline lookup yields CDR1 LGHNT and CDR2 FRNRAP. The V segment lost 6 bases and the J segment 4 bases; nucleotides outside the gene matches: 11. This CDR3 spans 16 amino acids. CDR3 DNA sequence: TGTGCTAGTGGCTCTTTTAGCGGGGAACCTTACAATGAGCAGTTCTTC. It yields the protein CASGSFSGEPYNEQFF.

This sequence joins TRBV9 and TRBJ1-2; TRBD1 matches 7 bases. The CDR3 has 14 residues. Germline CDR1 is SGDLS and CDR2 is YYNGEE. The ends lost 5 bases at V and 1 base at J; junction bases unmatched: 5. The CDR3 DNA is TGTGCCAGCAGTTCAGACAGGGTTAACTATGGCTACACCTTC. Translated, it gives CASSSDRVNYGYTF. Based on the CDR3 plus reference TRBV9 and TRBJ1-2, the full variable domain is DSGVTQTPKHLITATGQRVTLRCSPRSGDLSVYWYQQSLDQGLQFLIQYYNGEERAKGNILERFSAQQFPDLHSELNLSSLELGDSALYFCASSSDRVNYGYTFGSGTRLTVV.